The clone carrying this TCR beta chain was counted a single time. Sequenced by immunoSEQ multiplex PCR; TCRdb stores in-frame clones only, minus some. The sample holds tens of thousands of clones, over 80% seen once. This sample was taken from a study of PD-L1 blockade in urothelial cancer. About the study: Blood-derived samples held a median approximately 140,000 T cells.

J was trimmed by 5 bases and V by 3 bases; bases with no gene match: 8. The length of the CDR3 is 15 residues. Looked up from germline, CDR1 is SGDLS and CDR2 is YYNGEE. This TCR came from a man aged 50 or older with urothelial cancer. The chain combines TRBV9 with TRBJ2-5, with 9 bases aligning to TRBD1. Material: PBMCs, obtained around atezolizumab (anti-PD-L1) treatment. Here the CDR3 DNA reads TGTGCCAGCAGCGCGACCGGGACAGGGCCGGAGACCCAGTACTTC. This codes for CASSATGTGPETQYF.